The 23 T cell receptor beta chains reported below all come from one sample, sequenced in a study of T cells in Graves' hyperthyroidism and ophthalmopathy. RNA transcripts were the template for amplifying TCR beta CDR3 regions. The HTBI primer set was used in a first-round RT-PCR of the TCR CDR3. Each CDR3 protein gets one entry after TCRdb re-called the multiplex PCR reads with MiXCR. This table holds about 160,000 distinct CDR3 sequences, about 9.4% found once. Sequencing input: blood. The receptor source for this set is a woman under 30 with Graves' hyperthyroidism that later progressed to Graves' ophthalmopathy.

The chain recombines TRBV4-1 with TRBJ2-2, with D hard to call. CDR3 size: 13 residues. V lost 0 bases and J 7 bases, leaving 6 bases between the germline ends. Looked up from germline, CDR1 is MGHRA and CDR2 is YSYEKL. The CDR3 region is CASSQDRGGELFF. CDR3 DNA sequence: TGCGCCAGCAGCCAAGATCGCGGCGGGGAGCTGTTTTTT.

This clonotype was picked up many times. The chain employs TRBV13 and TRBJ2-7, with D perhaps matching TRBD1 or TRBD2 (5 bases each). The CDR3 length is 15 residues. From germline, CDR1 is PRHDT and CDR2 FYEKMQ (reference sequence). V gave up 0 bases and J gave up 2 bases, with 11 bases separating them. CDR3 coding DNA: TGTGCCAGCAGCTTAGGCCGGGGCAGGCCCTACGAGCAGTACTTC. This sequence encodes CASSLGRGRPYEQYF.

In this sample, this clonotype turned up many times. The chain combines TRBV11-2 with TRBJ2-1; D gene unclear. Trimming took 0 bases from V and 6 from J, leaving 9 bases between them. The CDR3 runs to 14 residues. Germline CDR1 reads SGHAT; CDR2 reads FQNNGV. CDR3 in amino acids: CASSLDRKANEQFF. The CDR3 coding sequence is TGTGCCAGCAGCTTAGACAGGAAGGCCAATGAGCAGTTCTTC. The variable domain in full, completed from reference TRBV11-2 and TRBJ2-1, reads EAGVAQSPRYKIIEKRQSVAFWCNPISGHATLYWYQQILGQGPKLLIQFQNNGVVDDSQLPKDRFSAERLKGVDSTLKIQPAKLEDSAVYLCASSLDRKANEQFFGPGTRLTVL.

This clonotype was counted between two and nine times. V is TRBV30 and J is TRBJ1-4, with a tentative D call TRBD1 (5 bases). This CDR3 comprises 14 residues. Trimming left V 2 bases short and J 0 bases short, with 7 bases between. In germline, CDR1 is GTSNPN, CDR2 SVGIG (reference sequence). CDR3 protein: CAWSWTTTNEKLFF. CDR3 bases: TGTGCCTGGAGTTGGACAACAACTAATGAAAAACTGTTTTTT.

This clonotype was recorded a few times. V usage is TRBV13 and J usage is TRBJ1-4, with 9 bases matching TRBD1. CDR1 and CDR2 (germline): PRHDT, FYEKMQ (reference sequence). V was clipped by 2 bases and J by 8 bases; unmatched bases: 15. The CDR3 runs to 18 residues. The CDR3 sequence: CASSLRTGGVSPYEKLFF. DNA of the CDR3: TGTGCCAGCAGCTTACGTACAGGGGGCGTATCCCCTTACGAAAAACTGTTTTTT.

The genes are TRBV4-1 and TRBJ1-5; 9 positions match TRBD2. The closer fit of TRBJ2-3 to the DNA end suggests the J call may be wrong. This CDR3 is 15 amino acids long. Germline V gene data show CDR1 as MGHRA and CDR2 as YSYEKL. The CDR3 here is CASSAAGGLGQPQYF. The DNA for the CDR3 is TGCGCCAGCAGCGCGGCGGGGGGGCTAGGACAGCCCCAGTATTTT.

This clonotype came up many times. This sequence joins TRBV20-1 and TRBJ2-7; tentative D call: TRBD1 (5 bases). Germline assignment: CDR1 DFQATT and CDR2 SNEGSKA (reference sequence). Trimming cost V 5 bases and J 3 bases, with 8 bases left between them. This CDR3 comprises 11 residues. Here the CDR3 reads CSAERGYEQYF. CDR3 nucleotide sequence: TGCAGTGCTGAAAGGGGCTACGAGCAGTACTTC.

This clonotype was counted at least ten times. The J gene is TRBJ2-3, the V gene TRBV29-1, with no clear D. The germline V and J ends were trimmed by 3 bases and 4 bases, with 5 bases remaining between them. CDR1 is SQVTM and CDR2 is ANQGSEA in the germline V gene. CDR3 length: 11 amino acids. As DNA, the CDR3 is TGCAGCGTTGACGTGGCAGATACGCAGTATTTT. Amino acids: CSVDVADTQYF.

This clonotype came up many times. The V call is TRBV7-9, the J call TRBJ1-2; 8 positions match TRBD1. Germline values: CDR1 SEHNR, CDR2 FQNEAQ (reference sequence). The CDR3 has 16 amino acids. V shed 0 bases and J 0 bases; nucleotides not matched to a gene: 3. CDR3 bases: TGTGCCAGCAGCTTAGCCGGGACAGGAACTAACTATGGCTACACCTTC. It codes for CASSLAGTGTNYGYTF. The full variable domain, completed using reference TRBV7-9 and TRBJ1-2, is DTGVSQNPRHKITKRGQNVTFRCDPISEHNRLYWYRQTLGQGPEFLTYFQNEAQLEKSRLLSDRFSAERPKGSFSTLEIQRTEQGDSAMYLCASSLAGTGTNYGYTFGSGTRLTVV.

This clonotype has at least ten counts. This chain links TRBV2 with TRBJ2-7; D is unclear. The germline V gene encodes CDR1 SNHLY and CDR2 FYNNEI. The CDR3 contains 14 residues. Trimming cost V 0 bases and J 7 bases, with 13 bases left between them. The DNA for the CDR3 is TGTGCCAGCAGTGAAGCGCAGATACCTAGGGAGCAGTACTTC. Amino acid sequence: CASSEAQIPREQYF.

This clonotype showed up many times. The chain joins TRBV28 to TRBJ1-1, with 9 nucleotides matching TRBD1. There are 14 residues in the CDR3. Germline CDR1 is MDHEN and CDR2 is SYDVKM. V lost 5 bases to trimming and J lost 5 bases; unmatched junction nucleotides: 6. CDR3 residues: CASSPPTGGTEAFF. DNA of the CDR3: TGTGCCAGCAGTCCCCCGACAGGGGGGACTGAAGCTTTCTTT.

This clonotype was seen many times. The rearrangement links TRBV20-1 to TRBJ1-2, with D hard to call. Between the trimmed V and J ends, which lost 3 bases and 5 bases, there was a span of 13 bases. CDR1 and CDR2 from the germline V gene are DFQATT and SNEGSKA (reference sequence). The CDR3 consists of 13 residues. CDR3 sequence (DNA): TGCAGTGCTAGCTCCGGGAGAGAGTATGGCTACACCTTC. This sequence encodes CSASSGREYGYTF.

The chain combines TRBV14 with TRBJ2-3; the match to TRBD1 covers 7 bases. Germline loops: CDR1 SGHDN, CDR2 FVKESK. The V segment lost 4 bases and the J segment 2 bases; nucleotides outside the gene matches: 6. The CDR3 runs 15 residues. The chain's CDR3 is CASSLGTATTDTQYF. The CDR3 DNA reads as TGTGCCAGCAGCCTTGGGACAGCGACCACAGATACGCAGTATTTT.

About this clonotype itself: This could be a read error, since a much larger clone is one nucleotide away. The CDR3 sequence: CATGLGTEAFF. The CDR3 nucleotides read TGTGCCACCGGATTGGGGACTGAAGCTTTCTTT. The rearrangement links TRBV24-1 to TRBJ1-1, with D unresolved. Germline V lookup: CDR1 KGHDR, CDR2 SFDVKD. Trimming pared 9 bases from V and 5 bases from J, leaving 9 bases between. This CDR3 has 11 amino acids.

There are many counts of this clonotype. The CDR3 sequence is CASSASSYEQFF. As DNA, the CDR3 is TGTGCCAGCAGTGCTTCGAGCTATGAGCAGTTCTTC. This chain links TRBV2 with TRBJ2-1, with D unresolved. The CDR3 has 12 amino acids. The germline CDR1 and CDR2 sequences are SNHLY and FYNNEI. V lost 4 bases, J lost 8 bases, and 9 bases lay in between.

This clonotype showed up just a few times. A read error may produce the germline difference seen at one junction end. In DNA, the CDR3 is TGCAGTGCTAGAGGCCCCGGCGGGACCGTATATTTT. As protein: CSARGPGGTVYF. J is TRBJ1-5 and V is TRBV20-1, with D maybe TRBD1 (5 bases). This CDR3 spans 12 amino acids. The V gene's germline CDR1 is DFQATT and CDR2 SNEGSKA (reference sequence).

This clonotype was counted many times. The chain carries TRBV7-2 and TRBJ1-5, with 7 bases identical to TRBD1. The CDR3 covers 14 residues. V was pared by 2 bases and J by 6 bases, with 4 bases of the junction left unmatched. Germline-derived CDR1 and CDR2 are SGHTA and FQGNSA. The CDR3 DNA follows: TGTGCCAGCAGCTTAATGACAGGGTCTCAGCCCCAGCATTTT. Protein sequence: CASSLMTGSQPQHF.

This clonotype appeared a few times. The chain uses TRBV20-1 and TRBJ2-2; D may match TRBD1 or TRBD2 (5 bases each). The V gene lost 1 base and the J gene lost 0 bases, with 9 bases spanning the gap. CDR3 size: 15 residues. Germline values: CDR1 DFQATT, CDR2 SNEGSKA (reference sequence). The CDR3 sequence: CSARGGPSNTGELFF. The CDR3 region has the DNA TGCAGTGCTAGAGGGGGACCGTCGAACACCGGGGAGCTGTTTTTT.

This clonotype was detected ten times or more. The chain uses TRBV7-9 and TRBJ2-2; 7 positions match TRBD1. This CDR3 is built from 17 residues. Per germline, CDR1 SEHNR and CDR2 FQNEAQ (reference sequence). V trimming: 2 bases; J trimming: 4 bases; junction bases outside the gene matches: 10. The CDR3: CASSLWDRAPSTGELFF. In nucleotides, the CDR3 is TGTGCCAGCAGCTTATGGGACAGAGCTCCGAGCACCGGGGAGCTGTTTTTT. The whole variable domain, remainder taken from reference TRBV7-9 and TRBJ2-2, is DTGVSQNPRHKITKRGQNVTFRCDPISEHNRLYWYRQTLGQGPEFLTYFQNEAQLEKSRLLSDRFSAERPKGSFSTLEIQRTEQGDSAMYLCASSLWDRAPSTGELFFGEGSRLTVL.

This clonotype was counted ten times or more. The J gene is TRBJ2-6, the V gene TRBV29-1, with D perhaps matching TRBD1 (5 bases). Deletions cut 6 bases from V and 0 bases from J, with 9 bases between. Germline V gene lookup returns CDR1 SQVTM and CDR2 ANQGSEA. The CDR3 covers 14 residues. CDR3 residues: CSVRQFSGANVLTF. CDR3 nucleotide sequence: TGCAGCGTCCGACAGTTCTCTGGGGCCAACGTCCTGACTTTC.

This clonotype was recorded many times. The chain links TRBV20-1 to TRBJ1-1; TRBD1 is a possible D gene (6 bases). V shed 2 bases and J shed 2 bases, with 9 bases lying between them. CDR3 length equals 13 residues. In germline, CDR1 is DFQATT, CDR2 SNEGSKA (reference sequence). The CDR3 DNA reads as TGCAGTGCTAGACAGGGGAGAAACACTGAAGCTTTCTTT. It encodes CSARQGRNTEAFF.

Many counts were recorded for this clonotype. The V call is TRBV27, the J call TRBJ1-6, with a weak D call TRBD1 (5 bases). Germline CDR1 is MNHEY and CDR2 is SMNVEV (reference sequence). This CDR3 is 15 amino acids long. The ends were cut back, 1 base at V and 7 bases at J, with 11 bases in the middle. CDR3 in DNA: TGTGCCAGCAGTTTATGGGGGGTTACGAATTCACCCCTCCACTTT. Translated: CASSLWGVTNSPLHF.

In its sample, this clonotype was seen many times. The chain has TRBV4-2 and TRBJ2-7, with a tentative D call TRBD2 (5 bases). This CDR3 is built from 17 residues. Trimming pared 0 bases from V and 3 bases from J, leaving 18 bases between. Per germline, CDR1 LGHNA and CDR2 YNFKEQ. CDR3 DNA: TGTGCCAGCAGCCAAGATTTCGGGGAAACCCGGAACTACGAGCAGTACTTC. Amino acids: CASSQDFGETRNYEQYF.